These 20 T cell receptor gamma chains share one sample of origin, sequenced in a study of gamma-delta chains in newborns, infants, children. TCRdb reanalysed the reads via CATT. The sample has several hundred gamma-chain clones, around 43% seen once. The specimen was blood. The origin of the receptors is a child who was a newborn, infant or young child, either healthy, febrile or measles-vaccinated (not recorded which).

No J gene was assigned, while the V gene was called as TRGV9. This CDR3 region has 9 residues. The germline V gene encodes CDR1 GITISATS and CDR2 ISYDGTV (reference sequence). This chain's CDR3 is CALREEKLF. CDR3 bases: TGTGCCTTGAGGGAGGAGAAACTATTT.

This clone has just a few counts. It may be a read error: a sequence one base away is much more abundant. Here the CDR3 reads CATWGGQNKKLF. The CDR3 DNA sequence: TGTGCCACCTGGGGTGGGCAGAATAAGAAACTCTTT. V and J are TRGV4 and TRGJ1 or TRGJ2. Germline V gene sequence: CDR1 EGSTGY, CDR2 YDSYTSSV. The CDR3 runs 12 residues.

On this clone: At one end the junction does not follow the germline gene, possibly because of a read error. This chain uses TRGV2 with TRGJ1 or TRGJ2. TCRdb carries no J gene annotation; the J gene was assigned here by matching the DNA with germline. Germline CDR1 and CDR2: EGSNGY and YDSYNSKV. The CDR3 is 12 residues long. The CDR3 sequence is CATRDDYYKKLF. The CDR3 bases are TGTGCCACCCGGGACGATTATTATAAGAAACTCTTT.

This clone was seen more than once but under ten times. A much larger clone lies one base from this, so it may be a read error. The chain carries TRGV9 and TRGJP. Here the J gene came from matching the DNA to germline, since TCRdb omits it. CDR3 length: 15 residues. CDR1 is GITISATS, CDR2 ISYDGTV, per germline (reference sequence). Trimming removed 0 bases from V and 8 bases from J; junction bases left unmatched: 1. In DNA, the CDR3 is TGTGCCTTGTGGGAGGTGAAGTTGGGCAAAAAAATCAAGGTATTT. It specifies CALWEVKLGKKIKVF.

V usage is TRGV9 and J usage is TRGJP. In the absence of a J gene in TCRdb, the DNA was matched to germline to assign it here. Per germline, CDR1 GITISATS and CDR2 ISYDGTV (reference sequence). J was trimmed by 7 bases and V by 6 bases; bases with no gene match: 3. This CDR3 is 14 amino acids long. The CDR3 spells CALWTELGKKIKVF. As DNA, the CDR3 is TGTGCCTTGTGGACCGAGTTGGGCAAAAAAATCAAGGTATTT.

By its share, this clone is large. The rearrangement links TRGV9 to TRGJP. CDR1 is GITISATS and CDR2 is ISYDGTV in the germline V gene (reference sequence). Trimming cost V 0 bases and J 8 bases; bases outside gene matches: 4. CDR3 size: 16 residues. The CDR3 here is CALWEVRKLGKKIKVF. The CDR3 coding sequence is TGTGCCTTGTGGGAGGTGCGAAAGTTGGGCAAAAAAATCAAGGTATTT.

Comment on this clone: A much larger clonotype is one base distant, so this may be a read error. The sample contains more than one DNA sequence encoding this CDR3. The chain uses TRGV9 and TRGJ1 or TRGJ2. Assignment of the J gene here rests on matching the DNA to germline, because TCRdb gives none. CDR1 is GITISATS and CDR2 is ISYDGTV in the germline V gene (reference sequence). The CDR3 runs to 12 residues. This CDR3 reads CALWEVQYKKLF. CDR3 nucleotides: TGCGCCTTGTGGGAGGTGCAGTATAAGAAACTCTTT.

For this clone: Sequence at one end of the junction differs from germline and may be a read error. The same CDR3 also results from other DNA sequences found in this sample. The chain couples TRGV9 to TRGJP. The J gene, absent from TCRdb, was called here by matching the DNA to germline. The germline V gene encodes CDR1 GITISATS and CDR2 ISYDGTV (reference sequence). The CDR3 covers 17 residues. In DNA, the CDR3 is TGTGCCCTGTGGGAGACCCTGCAAGAGTTGGGCAAAAAAATCAAGGTATTT. As protein: CALWETLQELGKKIKVF.

This clone is deemed large (0.1 to 1%). The chain couples TRGV9 to TRGJP. Unmatched junction bases numbered 3, after V lost 0 bases and J lost 7 bases. The CDR3 is 16 residues long. Germline CDR1 is GITISATS and CDR2 is ISYDGTV (reference sequence). CDR3 protein: CALWEVTELGKKIKVF. CDR3 nucleotide sequence: TGTGCCTTGTGGGAGGTGACGGAGTTGGGCAAAAAAATCAAGGTATTT.

As regards this clone: A much more abundant neighbour one base away suggests this may be a read error. Other DNA sequences in the same sample also yield this CDR3. The chain recombines TRGV3 with TRGJP2. The J gene is absent in TCRdb and was assigned here via DNA matching to germline. Germline trimming cut 5 bases from V and 8 bases from J; bases unmatched to any gene: 8. The CDR3 has 13 amino acids. Germline V lookup: CDR1 VTNTFY, CDR2 YDVSTARD (reference sequence). CDR3 coding DNA: TGTGCCACCTGGGTTCTTAGCGATTGGATCAAGACGTTT. This codes for CATWVLSDWIKTF.

With respect to this clone: A much bigger clone sits one base away, suggesting this may be a read error. The chain employs TRGV8 and TRGJP1. The J gene comes from matching the DNA to germline here; TCRdb lacks it. Per the germline V gene, CDR1 is VENAVY and CDR2 is YDSYNSRV. CDR3 size: 13 residues. The chain's CDR3 is CATWDSTGWFKIF. In DNA, the CDR3 is TGCGCCACCTGGGATTCGACTGGTTGGTTCAAGATATTT.

Relative to its sample, this clone is large (0.1 to 1%). The genes are TRGV8 and TRGJP1. Germline CDR1 and CDR2: VENAVY and YDSYNSRV. V lost 2 bases and J lost 3; bases outside the gene matches: 0. The CDR3 spans 13 residues. CDR3 DNA: TGTGCCACCTGGGATACCACTGGTTGGTTCAAGATATTT. Its translation: CATWDTTGWFKIF.

As regards this clone: A much larger clonotype is one base distant, so this may be a read error. The chain carries TRGV9 and TRGJP. No J gene is reported in TCRdb; it was inferred here by comparing the DNA with germline. CDR3 length: 15 residues. Looked up from germline, CDR1 is GITISATS and CDR2 is ISYDGTV (reference sequence). The CDR3 region is CALWEQELGKKIKVF. In DNA, the CDR3 is TGTGCCCTGTGGGAGCAAGAGTTGGGCAAAAAAATCAAGGTATTT.

The V gene is given as TRGV9, and no J gene call is available. Per the germline V gene, CDR1 is GITISATS and CDR2 is ISYDGTV (reference sequence). This CDR3 region has 13 residues. CDR3 in DNA: TGTGCCTTGTGGGAGGTGGGCGAACACATAAAGGTCTTT. Its translation is CALWEVGEHIKVF.

This clone is labeled large (0.1 to 1%). A read error is the likely source, as a far larger clone sits one nucleotide away. V usage is TRGV9 and J usage is TRGJP. Germline loops: CDR1 GITISATS, CDR2 ISYDGTV (reference sequence). There are 16 residues in the CDR3. In nucleotides, the CDR3 is TGTGCCTTGTGGGGGGTGCAAGAGTTGGGCAAAAAAATCAAGGTATTT. Its translation is CALWGVQELGKKIKVF.

With respect to this clone: A much larger clone lies one base from this, so it may be a read error. Other DNA sequences in this specimen translate into the identical CDR3. The chain combines TRGV9 with TRGJP. TCRdb lists no J gene, so it was determined here by aligning the DNA to germline. The germline V gene encodes CDR1 GITISATS and CDR2 ISYDGTV (reference sequence). V shed 4 bases and J 11 bases; nucleotides not matched to a gene: 14. This CDR3 has 17 amino acids. The CDR3 here is CALWENVRKLGKKIKVF. As DNA, the CDR3 is TGTGCCTTGTGGGAAAACGTACGCAAGCTGGGCAAAAAAATCAAGGTATTT.

For this clone: Other DNA sequences in this sample translate to the same CDR3. This chain links TRGV9 with TRGJP. As TCRdb names no J gene, one was assigned here on the basis of a DNA match to germline. Trimming cost V 0 bases and J 3 bases; bases outside gene matches: 8. CDR3 size: 19 residues. Germline CDR1 reads GITISATS; CDR2 reads ISYDGTV (reference sequence). CDR3: CALWEVRRTQELGKKIKVF. CDR3 nucleotides: TGTGCCTTGTGGGAGGTGCGTCGTACGCAAGAGTTGGGCAAAAAAATCAAGGTATTT.

The chain couples TRGV4 to TRGJ1 or TRGJ2. TCRdb is silent on the J gene; assignment here came from matching the DNA to germline. The V segment lost 5 bases and the J segment 0 bases; nucleotides outside the gene matches: 4. Germline V lookup: CDR1 EGSTGY, CDR2 YDSYTSSV. The CDR3 contains 13 residues. CDR3 sequence (DNA): TGTGCCACCTGGGGGGAGAATTATTATAAGAAACTCTTT. As protein: CATWGENYYKKLF.

Remarks on this clone: At one end the junction does not follow the germline gene, possibly because of a read error. This chain connects TRGV9 to TRGJP. Matching the DNA to germline supplied the J gene, which TCRdb does not give. Germline CDR1 reads GITISATS; CDR2 reads ISYDGTV (reference sequence). The CDR3 length is 19 residues. The CDR3 region is CALWEVRRTQEVGKKIKVF. CDR3 DNA: TGTGCCTTGTGGGAGGTGCGCCGTACGCAAGAGGTGGGCAAAAAAATCAAGGTATTT.

This clone has more than one count but fewer than ten. This likely stems from a read error, as it lies one base from a far larger clone. The chain has TRGV9 and TRGJP. The CDR3 runs to 15 residues. Germline V gives CDR1 GITISATS, CDR2 ISYDGTV (reference sequence). CDR3 nucleotide sequence: TGTGCCTTGTGGGAGCAAGGGTTGGGCAAAAAAATCAAGGTATTT. Protein product: CALWEQGLGKKIKVF.